The subject of this entry is one T cell receptor beta chain. The target of this receptor is not known. The source of the sample is a study of cytomegalovirus exposure and HLA in healthy donors (dated by TCRdb to 2017 to 2019). Concerning the study at large: According to an earlier analysis of 550 to 750 of the donors, about 180 million T cells yielded some 120 million unique TCR beta sequences and about 300 Gb of sequence data. An early release covering roughly 600 HLA-typed donors comprised around 300 gigabases of sequencing data and around 86 million unique TCR sequences. Of the approximately 400 genotyped donors, about 84% fell in the genetic ancestry cluster associated with self-reported Caucasian donors. The study aimed to test whether cataloging public T cell receptors could reveal signatures of past pathogen exposure. The study used immunosequencing to profile the T cell repertoires of approximately 640 subjects and linked those repertoires to cytomegalovirus serostatus. Besides the first cohort of under 700 subjects, a separate validation cohort made up of some 110 different subjects was used. High-throughput TCR immunosequencing, statistical association of individual TCRs with disease status, and machine learning were combined to predict cytomegalovirus infection status. To study patterns of TCR occurrence, a later analysis re-analyzed previously published TCR beta repertoires from just over 650 donors and added high-resolution HLA genotyping. Rather than using new phenotypic data, the later analysis identified candidate immune exposures from TCR beta sequences and from how often those sequences occurred across donors. To decide whether each TCR beta V gene segment behaved as functional or pseudogenic, an earlier analysis of 587 of the donors relied on high-throughput TCR beta sequencing. Donor age, sex, ethnicity and CMV serostatus were compiled alongside the repertoire data. A later genetic analysis used genome-wide SNP genotypes for about three fifths of the roughly 700 donors, treating that subset as a discovery cohort. All discovery cohort repertoires had been generated using a single sequencing platform. HLA typing included class I and class II loci at four-digit resolution. Typing coverage differed by locus: A, B, C, DRB1 and DQB1 were typed in about 629-630 donors, DQA1 in about 550, DPA1 in around 600, and DPB1 in 450 to 480. Because of strong linkage in the cohort, five DR-DQ haplotypes were treated as single units for association and clustering. On average, roughly 240,000 unique TCR beta nucleotide sequences were sequenced per donor among more than 350 genotyped donors of the cohort, with 15% to 20% of those sequences being non-productive. Beyond this particular receptor, the publication reports: A later analysis associated about 18,000 TCR beta sequences with specific HLA alleles at a false discovery rate of 0.05. In vitro tests confirmed that three of the cytomegalovirus-associated TCR beta chains recognize cytomegalovirus antigens. Linkage disequilibrium might explain the correlated functional status among segregating V segments, but an unknown experimental factor could not be excluded. The earlier analysis of nearly 600 of the donors excluded around 17 rarely observed V segments, including chromosome 9 orphons, because counts were too low. In a later analysis, HLA-associated TCR beta chains showed more clonal expansion and lower generation probabilities than non-associated chains that were equally common. According to a later analysis, TCR association rates differed among HLA loci, with DRB1 alleles showing the most associated TCRs and HLA-C alleles showing the fewest. When HLA alleles, especially DR and DQ, strongly co-occurred, attributing TCR associations to individual alleles was difficult. An earlier analysis of 450 to 750 of the donors showed that most TCR beta V segments appeared in productive rearrangements either about 87% or about 30% of the time, which broadly matched IMGT annotations. The authors suggested that the approach could potentially be generalized to other disease states and immunological phenotypes. In a later analysis, several top co-occurrence clusters were reported to appear linked to parvovirus B19, influenza, CMV and Epstein-Barr virus. The 87-base-pair reads could not distinguish some IMGT-functional V segments, including TRBV6-2 and TRBV6-3, so those segments were excluded. A later analysis found that most CMV-associated TCR beta chains appeared HLA-restricted, with HLA associations seemingly driven largely by CMV exposure. Sequencing depth was assumed to be roughly uniform across donors in the presence/absence analyses, though that assumption may not hold. An association between a missense DCLRE1C variant and V-gene and J-gene trimming of TCR beta chains was found in a later genetic analysis and replicated in an independent cohort. A further reported finding was that TCR beta sequences accurately predicted the HLA-A and HLA-B alleles for most subjects in the first cohort. Because HLA typing was missing for some donors at each locus, association tests included only the typed subset. The sequencing pipeline was judged likely to have produced a cluster of highly shared sequence variants as a technical artifact. This cohort had only TCR beta chains sequenced, and the lack of alpha or paired-chain data limited which features could be detected. CMV serostatus was the only immune exposure information available for the cohort. The classifier was reported to diagnose cytomegalovirus status with high specificity and sensitivity in both the original cohort and the validation cohort. The study listed 150 to 200 TCR beta chains as associated with cytomegalovirus. Across donors, most TCR sequences were observed very rarely, whereas some public TCRs were present in many individuals. In a later genetic analysis, fewer N-insertions in productive TCRs were reported among donors in an Asian-associated ancestry cluster than the approximately 710-donor mean.

Receptor amplification or capture employed the immunoSEQ multiplex PCR assay. A mixture of 60 forward primers for TCR Vbeta segments and 13 reverse primers for TCR Jbeta segments was used in the multiplex PCR. The CDR3 region of rearranged TCR beta genes was amplified from genomic DNA by a multiplex PCR assay. On the Illumina HiSeq System, the amplified TCR beta libraries were sequenced as 87-base-pair reads. As for the original processing: A later analysis counted 75 million to 100 million unique TCR beta chains across the 550 to 750 repertoires, and roughly 9.9 million of these chains were shared by at least two donors. A nearest-neighbor algorithm error-corrected the raw reads and collapsed the reads into unique sequences, merging closely related sequences to remove PCR and sequencing errors. To assign V, D and J gene segments, CDR3 sequences were aligned to IMGT reference sequences. For a sequence to be retained, a match of at least six nucleotides to both a V gene segment and a J gene segment was required. Rearrangements were called productive when the CDR3 lacked stop codons and stayed in frame with V and J; all others were non-productive. CDR3 was defined according to IMGT convention as the region running from the second conserved V-encoded cysteine to the conserved J-encoded phenylalanine. The earlier analysis of about 590 of the donors excluded sequences that lacked an unambiguous match to a single V gene segment. An earlier analysis of a few hundred of the donors called V segments functional above 56.7% productive rearrangements and segregating when the between-donor standard deviation exceeded 5%. A statistical classification framework was built for diagnosing cytomegalovirus status from the catalog of TCR beta chain sequences. In a later analysis, TCR nucleotide sequences were compared against IMGT/GENE-DB human TR gene sequences so that V and J genes could be assigned. In a later analysis, CDR3 sequences and most-parsimonious VDJ recombination scenarios were assigned using the TCRdist pipeline. In a later analysis, each TCR beta chain was defined by its CDR3 amino acid sequence together with its V-gene family, and reads lacking a unique V-gene family were excluded. A later analysis removed 592 highly shared, low-generation-probability nucleotide sequences to deal with suspected cross-contamination and a sequencing artifact. In a later analysis, a clonal expansion index for each public chain was calculated from normalized within-repertoire ranks of inferred template counts. In a later analysis, generation probabilities were computed with a VDJ recombination model fitted to out-of-frame rearrangements, and the resulting probabilities were checked against IGoR. In a later analysis, TCR-TCR, TCR-HLA and TCR-CMV co-occurrence was scored with hypergeometric tests, and a repertoire-size bias correction was applied to TCR pairs. False discovery rates were estimated in a later analysis by permuting HLA or CMV assignments 20 times. In a later analysis, co-occurring TCRs were grouped using DBSCAN, and TCRdist sequence similarity was added for clustering within HLA-allele-positive subsets. Repertoires with fewer than 30,000 or more than 120,000 public chains, plus five repertoires with anomalous nucleotide sharing, were excluded from co-occurrence clustering. In TCRdb, the immuneACCESS table is reduced to in-frame sequences with V and J assigned. These tables do not hold every clone; where another copy was compared, an unresolved V gene accounts for under half, and the others remain unexplained. V, J and clone size reflect that table, while D and trimming were determined from the DNA. The table of this sample itemizes 70,000 or so clones. The top ten constitute approximately 2.9% of the sample.

A distance of 7 bases separates the germline ends of V and J, which lose 5 bases and 3 bases respectively. CDR1 and CDR2, per the germline V gene (reference sequence), are SEHNR and FQNEAQ. Inclusive of the bounding cysteine and phenylalanine, the CDR3 is 12 residues long. CDR3 DNA only is kept here, 36 bases in frame from base 1. The cohort comprised more than 550 healthy bone marrow donors. Cohort members were all nominally healthy when sampled, although unrecorded immune exposures were likely present. The donor was CMV seronegative and was included in the group of around 320 seronegative cohort members. Each donor provided a peripheral blood sample, and peripheral blood mononuclear cells were used for TCR beta sequencing. Genomic DNA was extracted from the blood cell samples with the Qiagen DNeasy Blood Extraction Kit.

This receptor chain uses TRBV7-9 and TRBJ1-1; the D gene identity is not certain. The sequence was obtained from a man in his forties or fifties in good health and CMV-seronegative. Source material: PBMCs. The CDR3 corresponds to CASSTTDTEAFF. The nucleotide sequence is given as TGTGCCAGCAGCACCACGGACACTGAAGCTTTCTTT.